The 24 T cell receptor beta chains below come from one sample, sequenced in a study of low-dose radiotherapy and immunotherapy resistance in tumors (dated by TCRdb to between 2020 and 2023). Instrument on record: Illumina HiSeq 2500. Superscript III and a set of TRAV- and TRBV-specific primers were used to synthesize first-strand cDNA, so that both TCRalpha and TCRbeta chains were covered. An approximately 18-cycle PCR with Phusion amplified the TCRs, pairing a constant-region primer with the adapter that was attached to the V primers. TCRdb redid the processing of the public reads, applying fastp at Q25 and MiXCR, and retained in-frame beta chains. When rows share a CDR3 protein, they turn into one entry using the most common DNA and genes. The sample table lists tens of thousands of distinct CDR3 sequences, under 25% of them with a count of one. Around 13% of the sample is in the top ten clones.

The time point label, as the study defines it: after trial treatment. The sample's treatment or condition label is to be understood as: LDRT plus nivolumab, ipilimumab, low-dose cyclophosphamide and aspirin (RACIN trial). The input for sequencing was PBMCs, taken after low-dose radiotherapy plus immunotherapy. The receptors were sampled from a female donor with ovarian cancer.

This clonotype was picked up many times. This chain links TRBV7-2 with TRBJ2-3, with unresolved D. The CDR3 covers 13 residues. The V gene lost 7 bases and the J gene lost 3 bases, with 11 bases spanning the gap. Germline V gene data show CDR1 as SGHTA and CDR2 as FQGNSA. The chain's CDR3 is CASMPWATDTQYF. For the CDR3, the DNA is TGTGCCAGCATGCCTTGGGCTACAGATACGCAGTATTTT. Full variable domain (outside the CDR3, taken from reference TRBV7-2 and TRBJ2-3): GAGVSQSPSNKVTEKGKDVELRCDPISGHTALYWYRQSLGQGLEFLIYFQGNSAPDKSGLPSDRFSAERTGGSVSTLTIQRTQQEDSAVYLCASMPWATDTQYFGPGTRLTVL.

There are many counts of this clonotype. The chain couples TRBV3-1 to TRBJ1-1; 11 bases line up with TRBD1. CDR3 length: 16 residues. J was trimmed by 5 bases and V by 1 base; bases with no gene match: 6. CDR1 and CDR2 from the germline V gene are LGHDT and YNNKEL (reference sequence). The CDR3 nucleotides are TGTGCCAGCAGCCAAGGTGGAGGACAGGGGGCTACTGAAGCTTTCTTT. Its protein is CASSQGGGQGATEAFF.

This clonotype was picked up many times. This rearrangement joins TRBV4-1 to TRBJ1-5; D not certain. Trimming stripped 1 base from V and 1 base from J, with 8 bases between. Germline CDR1 is MGHRA and CDR2 is YSYEKL. The CDR3 has 15 residues. The DNA for the CDR3 is TGCGCCAGCAGCCAAGCTAGCGGGAGCAATCAGCCCCAGCATTTT. Translating gives CASSQASGSNQPQHF.

This clonotype has a single count. A far larger clone is one nucleotide away, so this likely arose from a read error. The chain links TRBV6-5 to TRBJ2-1; perhaps D is TRBD1 or TRBD2 (5 bases each). The CDR3 length is 13 residues. The germline gives CDR1 MNHEY, CDR2 SVGAGI. Trimming removed 5 bases at V and 7 bases at J, with 12 bases between. CDR3 sequence reads: CASSESWGNEQFF. The CDR3 DNA follows: TGTGCCAGCAGTGAGTCATGGGGGAATGAGCAGTTCTTC.

This clonotype occurred many times. The V call is TRBV5-1, the J call TRBJ1-5; D is undetermined. The CDR3 runs 15 residues. In germline, CDR1 is SGHRS, CDR2 YFSETQ. V lost 2 bases to trimming and J lost 3 bases, with 12 bases between them. Written as DNA, the CDR3 is TGCGCCAGCAGCTTATCCCCGGGGTCCAATCAGCCCCAGCATTTT. Translating gives CASSLSPGSNQPQHF.

In regard to this clonotype: Only one base separates this from a far larger clonotype, so it likely reflects a read error. The gene calls are TRBV4-2 and TRBJ2-7; perhaps TRBD2 as D (5 bases). The germline CDR1 and CDR2 sequences are LGHNA and YNFKEQ. Trimming left V 5 bases short and J 7 bases short, with 24 bases between. This CDR3 is built from 16 residues. The CDR3 is CASSLSRVGPAGEQYF. The CDR3, as DNA: TGTGCCAGCAGCTTATCTAGAGTAGGCCCCGCGGGTGAGCAGTACTTC.

This clonotype was recorded at least ten times. The chain uses TRBV14 and TRBJ2-7, with 13 bases that match TRBD2. Per the germline V gene, CDR1 is SGHDN and CDR2 is FVKESK. Trimming cost V 0 bases and J 5 bases; bases outside gene matches: 13. This CDR3 is 19 amino acids long. The CDR3 loop is CASSQDLLELAGGLHEQYF. CDR3 DNA sequence: TGTGCCAGCAGCCAAGATCTCCTCGAACTAGCGGGGGGGCTCCACGAGCAGTACTTC.

This clonotype was observed at least ten times. The chain has TRBV12-3 or TRBV12-4 and TRBJ2-1; 9 nucleotides line up with TRBD2. J lost 2 bases, V lost 6 bases, and 5 bases had no gene match. This CDR3 contains 15 residues. CDR3 protein: CASRTAGGPYNEQFF. The CDR3 DNA is TGTGCCAGCAGGACAGCGGGGGGACCCTACAATGAGCAGTTCTTC.

Many counts were recorded for this clonotype. The chain carries TRBV27 and TRBJ2-3; 12 nucleotides agree with TRBD2. Germline V gene sequence: CDR1 MNHEY, CDR2 SMNVEV (reference sequence). J gave up 6 bases and V 5 bases, and 3 bases lay outside the gene matches. The CDR3 spans 14 residues. Written as DNA, the CDR3 is TGTGCCAGCAGTACTAGCGGGAGGTTTGATACGCAGTATTTT. Its protein is CASSTSGRFDTQYF.

The chain combines TRBV7-2 with TRBJ2-1; 12 bases fit TRBD2. This CDR3 region has 15 residues. CDR1 and CDR2 (germline): SGHTA, FQGNSA. With V trimmed by 6 bases and J by 3 bases, 3 bases remained unmatched. CDR3 DNA sequence: TGTGCCAGCAGACCACTAGCGGGAGGCTACAATGAGCAGTTCTTC. Protein product: CASRPLAGGYNEQFF.

Many counts were recorded for this clonotype. The V call is TRBV19, the J call TRBJ2-7, with D uncertain. This CDR3 contains 13 residues. Germline V gene lookup returns CDR1 LNHDA and CDR2 SQIVND (reference sequence). V was cut by 5 bases and J by 0 bases, with 8 bases left in between. The CDR3 sequence: CASSYLNSYEQYF. CDR3 nucleotide sequence: TGTGCCAGTAGTTATCTCAACTCCTACGAGCAGTACTTC.

Details on this clonotype: This likely stems from a read error, as it lies one base from a far larger clone. J is TRBJ2-7 and V is TRBV5-1; 10 nucleotides align to TRBD1. The CDR3 totals 15 residues. V dropped 3 bases and J dropped 7; count of bases not matched to a gene: 10. Germline V gene lookup returns CDR1 SGHRS and CDR2 YFSETQ. In DNA, the CDR3 is TGCGCCAGCAGCTGGGGGACAGGGGCCACCAATGAGCAGTACTTC. It codes for CASSWGTGATNEQYF.

This clonotype appeared many times. The rearrangement links TRBV28 to TRBJ2-3, with 12 bases aligning to TRBD2. This CDR3 has 22 residues. The germline V gene encodes CDR1 MDHEN and CDR2 SYDVKM. V lost 7 bases and J lost 0; bases outside the gene matches: 23. This CDR3 is CASNNVPPAQRLAGASTDTQYF. The CDR3 coding sequence is TGTGCCAGCAACAATGTCCCCCCCGCCCAAAGACTAGCGGGGGCTAGCACAGATACGCAGTATTTT.

This clonotype was seen many times. The chain is built from TRBV28 and TRBJ2-5, with D uncertain. Trimming took off 4 bases at V and 5 bases at J, with 14 bases between the two ends. This CDR3 comprises 14 residues. Per the germline V gene, CDR1 is MDHEN and CDR2 is SYDVKM. CDR3 loop: CASSSPVLTETQYF. CDR3 DNA: TGTGCCAGCAGTTCTCCGGTCCTAACGGAGACCCAGTACTTC. The whole variable domain, filled in from reference TRBV28 and TRBJ2-5, reads DVKVTQSSRYLVKRTGEKVFLECVQDMDHENMFWYRQDPGLGLRLIYFSYDVKMKEKGDIPEGYSVSREKKERFSLILESASTNQTSMYLCASSSPVLTETQYFGPGTRLLVL.

This clonotype has a count of ten or more. The chain links TRBV19 to TRBJ2-7; 11 nucleotides line up with TRBD2. Unmatched junction bases numbered 1, after V lost 3 bases and J lost 0 bases. Germline CDR1 LNHDA, CDR2 SQIVND (reference sequence). The CDR3 sequence is 15 residues long. The CDR3 DNA sequence: TGTGCCAGTAGTATTACTAGCGGGAGCTCCTACGAGCAGTACTTC. Residues: CASSITSGSSYEQYF. Variable domain in full (rest from reference TRBV19 and TRBJ2-7): DGGITQSPKYLFRKEGQNVTLSCEQNLNHDAMYWYRQDPGQGLRLIYYSQIVNDFQKGDIAEGYSVSREKKESFPLTVTSAQKNPTAFYLCASSITSGSSYEQYFGPGTRLTVT.

Ten or more counts support this clonotype. For the CDR3, the DNA is TGCAGCGCTGCGCGGGGGGCGGATGAAGCTTTCTTT. Its translation is CSAARGADEAFF. The chain recombines TRBV29-1 with TRBJ1-1; D is possibly TRBD1 (6 bases). V lost 7 bases, J lost 7 bases, and 16 bases lay in between. The germline V gene encodes CDR1 SQVTM and CDR2 ANQGSEA. The CDR3 consists of 12 residues.

CDR3 loop: CSARSDRVHYEQYF. Written as DNA, the CDR3 is TGCAGTGCTAGGTCAGACAGGGTCCACTACGAGCAGTACTTC. The chain joins TRBV20-1 to TRBJ2-7, with TRBD1 identical over 7 bases. Germline CDR1 and CDR2: DFQATT and SNEGSKA (reference sequence). V shed 3 bases, J shed 3 bases, and the junction held 8 bases outside the gene matches. This CDR3 contains 14 residues.

Many counts were recorded for this clonotype. CDR3 sequence: CATSRDQNQETQYF. DNA for the CDR3: TGTGCCACCAGCAGAGATCAAAACCAAGAGACCCAGTACTTC. The J gene is TRBJ2-5, the V gene TRBV15; D uncertain. The CDR3 consists of 14 residues. The germline V gene encodes CDR1 LNHNV and CDR2 YYDKDF (reference sequence). V was trimmed by 0 bases and J by 0 bases, leaving 5 bases between them.

This clonotype was counted many times. The V gene is TRBV29-1, the J gene TRBJ2-1, with a possible D match to TRBD2 (6 bases). CDR1 is SQVTM and CDR2 is ANQGSEA in the germline V gene. V was shortened by 3 bases and J by 0 bases, with 12 bases between the two germline ends. The CDR3 sequence is 15 residues long. The CDR3 loop is CSVDGGFRSYNEQFF. DNA of the CDR3: TGCAGCGTTGACGGGGGTTTTCGCTCCTACAATGAGCAGTTCTTC.

Remarks on this clonotype: A single base separates this from a much larger clone, so it may be a read error. The chain employs TRBV20-1 and TRBJ1-4; D is unclear. Germline CDR1 and CDR2: DFQATT and SNEGSKA (reference sequence). The CDR3 is 13 residues long. CDR3 region: CSISGRFNEKLFF. As DNA, the CDR3 is TGCAGCATAAGCGGTCGGTTTAATGAAAAACTGTTTTTT.

In its sample, this clonotype was seen many times. The chain uses TRBV6-2 or TRBV6-3 and TRBJ1-6; D may be TRBD1 (6 bases). Germline CDR1 is MNHEY and CDR2 is SVGEGT. Trimming shortened V by 5 bases and J by 0 bases, and 11 bases separated the two germline ends. This CDR3 contains 16 residues. The CDR3 region is CASSRTVSSYNSPLHF. The CDR3 nucleotides are TGTGCCAGCAGTCGGACAGTGAGCTCCTATAATTCACCCCTCCACTTT.

This clonotype has just a few counts. The rearrangement links TRBV27 to TRBJ1-2; unclear D gene. V was clipped by 7 bases and J by 4 bases, with 19 bases between them. This CDR3 has 15 amino acids. Germline-derived CDR1 and CDR2 are MNHEY and SMNVEV (reference sequence). CDR3 coding DNA: TGTGCCAGCACCCACCGGGTGGGTCTGGGCTATGGCTACACCTTC. Amino acids: CASTHRVGLGYGYTF.

The chain joins TRBV27 to TRBJ1-5; TRBD1 matches 10 bases. Germline V gene lookup returns CDR1 MNHEY and CDR2 SMNVEV (reference sequence). The junction had 15 bases not matched to a gene; V was cut back by 4 bases and J by 9 bases. CDR3 length: 17 residues. In nucleotides, the CDR3 is TGTGCCAGCAGTTCCCCGACAGGGGGCGTAACTTTTGGGCCCCAGCATTTT. It yields the protein CASSSPTGGVTFGPQHF.

This clonotype showed up just once. One base away lies a much larger clone, so this may be a sequencing read error. The V and J genes are TRBV30 and TRBJ2-7; 7 positions match TRBD2. The CDR3 runs 13 residues. Germline V gives CDR1 GTSNPN, CDR2 SVGIG (reference sequence). V shed 7 bases and J 5 bases; nucleotides not matched to a gene: 11. This chain's CDR3 is CASDEVGGDEQYF. DNA of the CDR3: TGTGCCTCGGATGAGGTTGGGGGGGACGAGCAGTACTTC. Using reference TRBV30 and TRBJ2-7 for the parts outside the CDR3, the full variable domain is SQTIHQWPATLVQPVGSPLSLECTVEGTSNPNLYWYRQAAGRGLQLLFYSVGIGQISSEVPQNLSASRPQDRQFILSSKKLLLSDSGFYLCASDEVGGDEQYFGPGTRLTVT.